These 29 T cell receptor beta chains came from one sample sequenced in a study of OX40 agonist ivuxolimab in advanced cancers. Clones were sequenced by immunoSEQ multiplex PCR, and TCRdb holds only the in-frame ones, with some missing. Of about 81,000 clones listed, approximately 94% were seen once; the top ten hold around an eighth. This specimen consisted of CD4+ or CD8+ T cells sorted from blood, obtained in a trial of the OX40 agonist ivuxolimab. The receptors shown here come from an adult with an advanced solid tumor such as melanoma, head and neck, liver or kidney cancer.

In its sample, this clone was seen once. The V gene is TRBV19, the J gene TRBJ2-1, with 10 bases that match TRBD2. CDR3 size: 17 residues. V was pared by 3 bases and J by 7 bases, with 12 bases of the junction left unmatched. Germline V gene data show CDR1 as LNHDA and CDR2 as SQIVND (reference sequence). CDR3 loop: CASSMLAGAHGSNEQFF. Written as DNA, the CDR3 is TGTGCCAGTAGTATGCTAGCGGGAGCCCATGGTAGTAATGAGCAGTTCTTC.

The V and J genes are TRBV7-8 and TRBJ1-2; tentative D call: TRBD1 (6 bases). CDR1 and CDR2 from the germline V gene are SGHVS and FQNEAQ. This CDR3 comprises 17 residues. The germline V and J ends were trimmed by 3 bases and 5 bases, with 22 bases remaining between them. The CDR3 DNA reads TGTGCCAGCAGCTTGCGCGCCGGGGGACATACCAAATATGGCTACACCTTC. Translated, it gives CASSLRAGGHTKYGYTF. Together with reference TRBV7-8 and TRBJ1-2, the CDR3 gives the full variable domain: GAGVSQSPRYKVAKRGQDVALRCDPISGHVSLFWYQQALGQGPEFLTYFQNEAQLDKSGLPSDRFFAERPEGSVSTLKIQRTQQEDSAVYLCASSLRAGGHTKYGYTFGSGTRLTVV.

V is TRBV9 and J is TRBJ1-4; weak D call: TRBD1 (5 bases). The V end lost 2 bases, the J end lost 8 bases, and 13 bases lay between the germline ends. Germline V gives CDR1 SGDLS, CDR2 YYNGEE. CDR3 length: 14 amino acids. CDR3 in amino acids: CASSVGGRGEKLFF. CDR3 nucleotides: TGTGCCAGCAGCGTCGGGGGGAGAGGCGAAAAACTGTTTTTT.

The chain uses TRBV9 and TRBJ1-2, with 12 bases identical to TRBD1. Trimming removed 3 bases from V and 6 bases from J; junction bases left unmatched: 3. The CDR3 runs to 14 residues. Germline CDR1 and CDR2: SGDLS and YYNGEE. The DNA of the CDR3 is TGTGCCAGCAGCGCCCGGGACAGGGGGCATGGCTACACCTTC. Translation: CASSARDRGHGYTF.

The rearrangement joins TRBV27 to TRBJ1-2; D may be TRBD1 (5 bases). The CDR3 sequence is 15 residues long. V was shortened by 3 bases and J by 2 bases, with 13 bases between the two germline ends. CDR1 is MNHEY, CDR2 SMNVEV, per germline (reference sequence). CDR3 sequence reads: CASSFGTVGNYGYTF. CDR3 bases: TGTGCCAGCAGTTTCGGGACGGTGGGGAACTATGGCTACACCTTC.

The chain has TRBV5-5 and TRBJ1-1; 7 bases map to TRBD1. Per the germline V gene, CDR1 is SGHKS and CDR2 is YYEKEE (reference sequence). V gave up 4 bases and J gave up 9 bases; unmatched junction bases: 6. The CDR3 is made up of 12 amino acids. DNA for the CDR3: TGTGCCAGCAGCCTCGACAGGGAACAAGCTTTCTTT. Its protein is CASSLDREQAFF.

CDR3 in amino acids: CASSLIRGAGTGELFF. DNA for the CDR3: TGCGCCAGCAGCTTGATTCGGGGGGCTGGCACCGGGGAGCTGTTTTTT. The chain combines TRBV5-1 with TRBJ2-2, with D maybe TRBD2 (7 bases). Germline V gene lookup returns CDR1 SGHRS and CDR2 YFSETQ. The CDR3 totals 16 residues. V lost 1 base, J lost 4 bases, and 14 bases lay in between.

CDR3 loop: CASSFRGLNEQYF. DNA for the CDR3: TGTGCCAGCAGTTTCCGAGGGTTGAACGAGCAGTACTTC. J is TRBJ2-5 and V is TRBV27; tentative D call: TRBD2 (5 bases). The J call is doubtful: the DNA matches TRBJ2-7 better. The germline CDR1 and CDR2 sequences are MNHEY and SMNVEV (reference sequence). The CDR3 loop spans 13 amino acids.

The V gene is TRBV27, the J gene TRBJ1-4; D may be TRBD1 (5 bases). The CDR3 runs 15 residues. Between the trimmed V and J ends, which lost 0 bases and 8 bases, there was a span of 13 bases. The germline CDR1 and CDR2 sequences are MNHEY and SMNVEV (reference sequence). The CDR3 nucleotides read TGTGCCAGCAGTTTATCATGGGGGGGGAGGGAAAAACTGTTTTTT. Translation: CASSLSWGGREKLFF.

The count of this clone is one. The chain carries TRBV7-2 and TRBJ1-5; the match to TRBD1 covers 9 bases. CDR3 length: 14 amino acids. Germline V gene data show CDR1 as SGHTA and CDR2 as FQGNSA. With 5 bases clipped from V and 7 bases from J, the junction kept 6 bases outside the gene matches. The chain's CDR3 is CASSKTGGKQPQHF. Here the CDR3 DNA reads TGTGCCAGCAGCAAGACAGGGGGAAAGCAGCCCCAGCATTTT.

The CDR3 loop reads CASGGMGTARWGYTF. CDR3 nucleotide sequence: TGTGCCAGCGGCGGGATGGGGACAGCCCGCTGGGGCTACACCTTC. The chain is built from TRBV7-2 and TRBJ1-2, with 7 bases that match TRBD1. This CDR3 comprises 15 residues. The J segment lost 8 bases and the V segment lost 8 bases, leaving 17 bases of the junction unmatched. CDR1 SGHTA and CDR2 FQGNSA come from the germline V gene. The variable domain in full, with the rest retrieved from reference TRBV7-2 and TRBJ1-2, is GAGVSQSPSNKVTEKGKDVELRCDPISGHTALYWYRQSLGQGLEFLIYFQGNSAPDKSGLPSDRFSAERTGGSVSTLTIQRTQQEDSAVYLCASGGMGTARWGYTFGSGTRLTVV.

The chain couples TRBV6-5 to TRBJ2-7; TRBD1 aligns across 8 bases. CDR1 is MNHEY, CDR2 SVGAGI, per germline. J gave up 6 bases and V 6 bases, and 7 bases lay outside the gene matches. The CDR3 covers 13 residues. The CDR3 loop is CASSHGQGGEQYF. For the CDR3, the DNA is TGTGCCAGCAGCCATGGACAGGGAGGCGAGCAGTACTTC.

The CDR3 DNA reads as TGTGCCAGCAGCTTAGGAGGGAAGACCTACGAGCAGTACTTC. Its translation: CASSLGGKTYEQYF. The chain carries TRBV7-8 and TRBJ2-7, with a weak D call TRBD2 (5 bases). The CDR3 extends over 14 amino acids. With 1 base removed from V and 2 bases from J, the gap between germline ends came to 9 bases. Per the germline V gene, CDR1 is SGHVS and CDR2 is FQNEAQ.

The chain is built from TRBV4-3 and TRBJ2-7; D is perhaps TRBD1 (7 bases). CDR1 is LGHNA, CDR2 YSLEER, per germline. The CDR3 contains 15 residues. V was clipped by 1 base and J by 3 bases, with 13 bases between them. CDR3 sequence: CASSQARGEDYEQYF. DNA of the CDR3: TGCGCCAGCAGCCAAGCCAGGGGGGAAGACTACGAGCAGTACTTC.

The rearrangement uses TRBV5-1 and TRBJ2-1; the match to TRBD1 covers 11 bases. Trimming took 4 bases from V and 5 from J; bases not matched to a gene: 8. The CDR3 is 16 residues long. Germline V lookup: CDR1 SGHRS, CDR2 YFSETQ. CDR3 loop: CASSPGTGGGNNEQFF. Written as DNA, the CDR3 is TGCGCCAGCAGCCCCGGGACAGGGGGAGGTAACAATGAGCAGTTCTTC.

The V call is TRBV19, the J call TRBJ2-3, with D possibly matching TRBD2 (6 bases). Germline CDR1 and CDR2: LNHDA and SQIVND (reference sequence). The CDR3 length is 15 residues. V was cut by 6 bases and J by 0 bases, with 13 bases left in between. CDR3 loop: CASREGTYSTDTQYF. The CDR3 DNA is TGTGCCAGTAGGGAGGGGACCTATAGCACAGATACGCAGTATTTT.

This rearrangement joins TRBV27 to TRBJ1-2; TRBD1 aligns across 7 bases. CDR1 MNHEY and CDR2 SMNVEV come from the germline V gene (reference sequence). V gave up 3 bases and J gave up 0 bases; unmatched junction bases: 7. The CDR3 length is 16 residues. CDR3 region: CASSFSKTGTNYGYTF. In nucleotides, the CDR3 is TGTGCCAGCAGTTTCTCCAAGACAGGGACTAACTATGGCTACACCTTC.

The chain joins TRBV7-6 to TRBJ1-4; 7 nucleotides agree with TRBD1. The germline gives CDR1 SGHVS, CDR2 FNYEAQ. After removal of 6 bases from V and 6 bases from J, the junction contained 16 bases not matched to a gene. The CDR3 spans 17 residues. CDR3 protein: CASSSGQLLVGDEKLFF. The CDR3 coding sequence is TGTGCCAGCAGTTCGGGACAGCTGTTAGTCGGGGATGAAAAACTGTTTTTT. Supplemented by reference TRBV7-6 and TRBJ1-4, the full variable domain reads GAGVSQSPRYKVTKRGQDVALRCDPISGHVSLYWYRQALGQGPEFLTYFNYEAQQDKSGLPNDRFSAERPEGSISTLTIQRTEQRDSAMYRCASSSGQLLVGDEKLFFGSGTQLSVL.

The chain is built from TRBV19 and TRBJ1-5; D remains unclear. V lost 0 bases, J lost 0 bases, and 6 bases lay in between. The CDR3 runs 15 residues. CDR1 and CDR2 from the germline V gene are LNHDA and SQIVND (reference sequence). This chain's CDR3 is CASSIDGYSNQPQHF. In nucleotides, the CDR3 is TGTGCCAGTAGTATAGACGGTTATAGCAATCAGCCCCAGCATTTT.

The chain links TRBV12-5 to TRBJ2-1, with 15 bases aligning to TRBD2. Germline assignment: CDR1 LGHNT and CDR2 FRNRAP. The junction had 7 bases not matched to a gene; V was cut back by 4 bases and J by 3 bases. This CDR3 has 18 amino acids. CDR3 DNA sequence: TGTGCTAGTGGTTCGACCGGGACTAGCGGGGGGAACTACAATGAGCAGTTCTTC. Residues: CASGSTGTSGGNYNEQFF.

The count of this clone is one. V gene TRBV27 combines with J gene TRBJ2-2; D is perhaps TRBD1 or TRBD2 (5 bases each). V lost 2 bases, J lost 7 bases, and 5 bases lay in between. Germline V CDR1 and CDR2: MNHEY, SMNVEV (reference sequence). The CDR3 is 12 residues long. The CDR3 DNA reads as TGTGCCAGCAGTTTAGGGGGCGGGGAGCTGTTTTTT. Translated: CASSLGGGELFF.

This chain joins TRBV7-2 and TRBJ2-7; D is possibly TRBD2 (5 bases). V was trimmed by 7 bases and J by 6 bases, leaving 19 bases between them. Germline V gives CDR1 SGHTA, CDR2 FQGNSA. This CDR3 spans 14 amino acids. The CDR3 region is CASTPRLERGEQYF. The CDR3 nucleotides read TGTGCCAGCACCCCCCGGCTGGAACGGGGCGAGCAGTACTTC.

This rearrangement joins TRBV7-9 to TRBJ1-5; 10 bases agree with TRBD1. Germline CDR1 is SEHNR and CDR2 is FQNEAQ (reference sequence). Losses at the gene ends were 2 bases for V and 6 bases for J; bases not matched to a gene: 10. CDR3 length: 17 residues. The DNA of the CDR3 is TGTGCCAGCAGCTTAACGAATAGACAGGGGGCTAGTCAGCCCCAGCATTTT. It translates to CASSLTNRQGASQPQHF.

This clone came up a few times. This chain uses TRBV2 with TRBJ1-1; a possible D gene is TRBD1 (6 bases). The CDR3 has 14 residues. CDR1 is SNHLY and CDR2 is FYNNEI in the germline V gene. V lost 4 bases, J lost 6 bases, and 15 bases lay in between. The CDR3 nucleotides read TGTGCCAGCAGTGGGGGGCAGGGGTTCTCTGAAGCTTTCTTT. Protein sequence: CASSGGQGFSEAFF.

The rearrangement uses TRBV10-3 and TRBJ2-1, with D perhaps TRBD2 (5 bases). The V end lost 3 bases, the J end lost 3 bases, and 9 bases lay between the germline ends. This CDR3 spans 14 amino acids. Per the germline V gene, CDR1 is ENHRY and CDR2 is SYGVKD. CDR3 nucleotides: TGTGCCATCAGTGAATCGGGAAACTACAATGAGCAGTTCTTC. It is translated as CAISESGNYNEQFF.

Only one count was recorded for this clone. J is TRBJ1-2 and V is TRBV6-5; 8 nucleotides match TRBD1. The CDR3 contains 15 residues. The junction had 9 bases not matched to a gene; V was cut back by 4 bases and J by 5 bases. CDR1 is MNHEY, CDR2 SVGAGI, per germline. CDR3 in amino acids: CASSSFRGQAYGYTF. CDR3 in DNA: TGTGCCAGCAGTTCTTTTAGGGGACAGGCGTATGGCTACACCTTC.

In its sample, this clone was seen once. The genes are TRBV5-1 and TRBJ1-2; the match to TRBD1 covers 10 bases. V shed 0 bases and J 6 bases; nucleotides not matched to a gene: 14. CDR1 is SGHRS and CDR2 is YFSETQ in the germline V gene. The CDR3 consists of 18 residues. DNA for the CDR3: TGCGCCAGCAGCTTGGGGCCTGTAGGGACAGGGGAAGAGGATGGCTACACCTTC. Protein sequence: CASSLGPVGTGEEDGYTF.

This chain's CDR3 is CASRYRATYNEQFF. Here the CDR3 DNA reads TGTGCCAGTAGGTACAGGGCTACTTACAATGAGCAGTTCTTC. The rearrangement joins TRBV19 to TRBJ2-1; weak D call: TRBD1 (6 bases). There are 14 residues in the CDR3. Germline V gene lookup returns CDR1 LNHDA and CDR2 SQIVND (reference sequence). V gave up 6 bases and J gave up 4 bases, with 13 bases separating them. The complete variable domain, with remaining parts taken from reference TRBV19 and TRBJ2-1, reads DGGITQSPKYLFRKEGQNVTLSCEQNLNHDAMYWYRQDPGQGLRLIYYSQIVNDFQKGDIAEGYSVSREKKESFPLTVTSAQKNPTAFYLCASRYRATYNEQFFGPGTRLTVL.

The chain is built from TRBV28 and TRBJ1-4; D is possibly TRBD1 (5 bases). The CDR3 covers 13 residues. V dropped 7 bases and J dropped 5 bases, with 11 bases sitting between them. Germline assignment: CDR1 MDHEN and CDR2 SYDVKM. The CDR3 DNA follows: TGTGCCAGCACCGAGACAGTCAATGAAAAACTGTTTTTT. Its translation is CASTETVNEKLFF.